This TCR beta chain was sequenced during a study of shared clonotypes between healthy human individuals. Germline values: CDR1 MNHNY, CDR2 SVGAGI (reference sequence). This CDR3 has 13 residues. V was clipped by 0 bases and J by 8 bases, with 10 bases between them. In the case of this clone: The same CDR3 also results from other DNA sequences found in this sample.

Sorted-subset replicate PCRs used around 0.2 ug DNA, about 30,000 T cell genomes. TCRdb's table, derived via immunoSEQ multiplex PCR, lists solely in-frame clones and lacks some. The sample lists under 2.5 million clones; just under 95% were seen once. V is TRBV6-6 and J is TRBJ1-2; D is unresolved. This receptor was taken from a young man in good health. Some clones in this sample may be carry-over from other donors' samples. The specimen sequenced was naive CD4+ T cells from PBMCs. Subset given: CD45RA+ positively selected. The CDR3 here is CASSYSGGDGYTF. CDR3 bases: TGTGCCAGCAGTTACTCCGGCGGTGACGGCTACACCTTC.